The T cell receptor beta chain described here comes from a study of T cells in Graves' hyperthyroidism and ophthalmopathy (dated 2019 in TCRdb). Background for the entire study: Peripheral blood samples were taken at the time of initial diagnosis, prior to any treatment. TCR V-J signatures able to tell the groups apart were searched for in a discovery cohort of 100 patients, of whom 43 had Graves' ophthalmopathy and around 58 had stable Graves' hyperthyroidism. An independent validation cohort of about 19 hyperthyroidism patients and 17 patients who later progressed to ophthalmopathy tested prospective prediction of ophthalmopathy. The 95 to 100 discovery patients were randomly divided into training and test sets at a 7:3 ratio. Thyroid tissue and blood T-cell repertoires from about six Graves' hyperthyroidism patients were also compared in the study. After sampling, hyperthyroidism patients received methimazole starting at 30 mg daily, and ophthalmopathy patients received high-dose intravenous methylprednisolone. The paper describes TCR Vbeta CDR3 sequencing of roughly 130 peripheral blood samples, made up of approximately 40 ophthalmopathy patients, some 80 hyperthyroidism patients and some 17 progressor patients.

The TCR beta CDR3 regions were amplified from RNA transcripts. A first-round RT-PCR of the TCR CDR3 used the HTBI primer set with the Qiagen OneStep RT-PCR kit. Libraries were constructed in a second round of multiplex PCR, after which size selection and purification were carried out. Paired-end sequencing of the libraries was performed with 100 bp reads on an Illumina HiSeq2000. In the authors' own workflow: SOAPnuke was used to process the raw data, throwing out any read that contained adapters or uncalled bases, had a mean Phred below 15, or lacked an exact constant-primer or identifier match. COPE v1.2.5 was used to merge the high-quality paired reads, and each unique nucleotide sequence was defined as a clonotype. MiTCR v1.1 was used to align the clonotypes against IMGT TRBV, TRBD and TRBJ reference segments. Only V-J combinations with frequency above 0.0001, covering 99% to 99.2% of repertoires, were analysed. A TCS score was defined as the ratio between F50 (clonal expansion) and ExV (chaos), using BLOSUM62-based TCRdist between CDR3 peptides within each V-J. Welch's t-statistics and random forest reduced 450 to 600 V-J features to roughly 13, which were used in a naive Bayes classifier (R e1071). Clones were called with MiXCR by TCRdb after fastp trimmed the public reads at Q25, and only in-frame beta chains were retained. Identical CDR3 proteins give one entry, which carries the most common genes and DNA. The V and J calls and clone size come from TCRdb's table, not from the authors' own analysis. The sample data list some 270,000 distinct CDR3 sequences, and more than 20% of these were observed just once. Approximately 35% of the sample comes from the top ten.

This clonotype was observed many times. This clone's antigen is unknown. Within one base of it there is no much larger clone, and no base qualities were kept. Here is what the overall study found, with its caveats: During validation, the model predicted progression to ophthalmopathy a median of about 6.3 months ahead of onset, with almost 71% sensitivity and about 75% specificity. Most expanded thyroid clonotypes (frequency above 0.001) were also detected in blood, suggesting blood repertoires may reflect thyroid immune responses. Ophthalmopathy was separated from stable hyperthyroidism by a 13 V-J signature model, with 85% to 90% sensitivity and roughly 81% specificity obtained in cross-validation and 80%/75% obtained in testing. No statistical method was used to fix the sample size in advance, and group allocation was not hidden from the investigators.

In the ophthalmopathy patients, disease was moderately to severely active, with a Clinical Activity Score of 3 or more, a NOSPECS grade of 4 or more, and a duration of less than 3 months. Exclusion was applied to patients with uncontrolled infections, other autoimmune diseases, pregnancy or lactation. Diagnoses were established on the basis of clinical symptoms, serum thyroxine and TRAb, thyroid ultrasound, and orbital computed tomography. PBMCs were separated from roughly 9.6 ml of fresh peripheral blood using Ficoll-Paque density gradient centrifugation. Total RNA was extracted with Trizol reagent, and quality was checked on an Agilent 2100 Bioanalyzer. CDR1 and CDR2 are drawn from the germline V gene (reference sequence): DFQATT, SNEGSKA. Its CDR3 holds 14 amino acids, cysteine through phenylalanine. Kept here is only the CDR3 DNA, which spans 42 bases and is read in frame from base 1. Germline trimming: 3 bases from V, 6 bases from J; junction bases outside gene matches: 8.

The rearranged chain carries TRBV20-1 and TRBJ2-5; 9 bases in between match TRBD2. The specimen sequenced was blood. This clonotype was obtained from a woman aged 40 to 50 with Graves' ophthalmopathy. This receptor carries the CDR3 CSASGLAHRKTQYF. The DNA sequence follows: TGCAGTGCTAGCGGACTAGCGCACCGGAAGACCCAGTACTTC.